A selection of T cell receptor beta chains follows, all from one sample in a study of OX40 agonist ivuxolimab in advanced cancers. The protocol was immunoSEQ multiplex PCR, while the TCRdb copy is restricted to in-frame clones and leaves out a portion. This table holds 70,000 to 95,000 clones, 88% found once. Sequencing was performed on CD4+ or CD8+ T cells sorted from blood, taken in a trial of the OX40 agonist ivuxolimab. The receptors here all came from an adult with an advanced solid tumor such as melanoma, head and neck, liver or kidney cancer. Both conserved end residues are part of each CDR3. D genes are given only for firm matches. Only part of the rows carry a size: once, few, many, or a class if the clone is expanded.

CDR3nt,CDR3aa,v_gene,j_gene,abundance,d_gene
TGTGCCAGCAGCTTACGGGACCAGCCCCAGCATTTT,CASSLRDQPQHF,TRBV7-9,TRBJ1-5,-,-
TGTGCCAGCCCCCCCTTGGAGGACTATGGCTACACCTTC,CASPPLEDYGYTF,TRBV27,TRBJ1-2,-,-
TGTGCCAGCAGCTTGCAGGGGGGGAACACTGAAGCTTTCTTT,CASSLQGGNTEAFF,TRBV13,TRBJ1-1,-,TRBD1
TGTGCCAGCAGAGGGGACAGGGATGGGAACACTGAAGCTTTCTTT,CASRGDRDGNTEAFF,TRBV2,TRBJ1-1,-,TRBD1
TGTGCCAGCAGCTTAGACGGACAGCTGCAGTACTTC,CASSLDGQLQYF,TRBV7-9,TRBJ2-7,-,-
TGTGCCAGCAGCCGGCGGCAGGGGGCTGCGGGAGGGCCCAAAAACATTCAGTACTTC,CASSRRQGAAGGPKNIQYF,TRBV7-2,TRBJ2-4,-,-
TGTGCCAGCACCCCCTTGGGACAGTCCTACGAGCAGTACTTC,CASTPLGQSYEQYF,TRBV28,TRBJ2-7,-,TRBD1
TGCAGCGTGGAGAGTTCTGGGGCCAACGTCCTGACTTTC,CSVESSGANVLTF,TRBV29-1,TRBJ2-6,-,-
TGTGCCAGCAGCTCAAGGGGGGCCAACGTCCTGACTTTC,CASSSRGANVLTF,TRBV5-5,TRBJ2-6,few,-
TGTGCCAGCAGTAACGACGGGGGCACAGATACGCAGTATTTT,CASSNDGGTDTQYF,TRBV6-5,TRBJ2-3,-,-
TGTGCCAGCAGAGGACTAGCGTGGGAGACCCAGTACTTC,CASRGLAWETQYF,TRBV2,TRBJ2-5,-,TRBD2
TGTGCCAGCACGGACTCCTACGAGCAGTACTTC,CASTDSYEQYF,TRBV6-5,TRBJ2-7,-,-
TGCGCCAGCAAGACGGGACAGGGGGCGGGAAACTATGGCTACACCTTC,CASKTGQGAGNYGYTF,TRBV23-1,TRBJ1-2,few,TRBD1
TGTGCCACCAGCATTGACAGGGATAGCTCCTACGAGCAGTACTTC,CATSIDRDSSYEQYF,TRBV15,TRBJ2-7,-,TRBD1
TGTGCCAGTAGTATTAGCCGGCTAACAGTACACACTGAAGCTTTCTTT,CASSISRLTVHTEAFF,TRBV19,TRBJ1-1,few,-
TGTGCCAGCAGCTTAAGGGGTATGAGCAATCAGCCCCAGCATTTT,CASSLRGMSNQPQHF,TRBV5-6,TRBJ1-5,once,-
TGTGCCAGCAGTTACGCGGGAAAGGGCGGGGCCAACGTCCTGACTTTC,CASSYAGKGGANVLTF,TRBV6-6,TRBJ2-6,-,-
TGTGCCAGCAGCGCCCTAACTAGGGATACGCAGTATTTT,CASSALTRDTQYF,TRBV7-6,TRBJ2-3,-,-
TGTGCCAGCAGCCCGGGACAGGGTTTTATGAATGAGCAGTTCTTC,CASSPGQGFMNEQFF,TRBV7-3,TRBJ2-1,-,TRBD1
TGCGCCAGCAGCTTAGCTCCAGGGGGAATTGGCCAAGAGACCCAGTACTTC,CASSLAPGGIGQETQYF,TRBV5-1,TRBJ2-5,once,TRBD1
TGTGCCAGCAGCGTAGGGGGACTAGCGGGAGTTAATGAGCAGTTCTTC,CASSVGGLAGVNEQFF,TRBV9,TRBJ2-1,-,TRBD2
TGTGCCTGGAGCGGCAGGGGGCGACGGACTGAAGCTTTCTTT,CAWSGRGRRTEAFF,TRBV30,TRBJ1-1,few,TRBD1
TGTGCCAGCAACCCTGAGCCCCGGGGGGGAGGGTTTTTT,CASNPEPRGGGFF,TRBV6-1,TRBJ2-2,-,TRBD2
TGTGCTAGCAGCTTAGGCACGGGAAACACCATATATTTT,CASSLGTGNTIYF,TRBV7-7,TRBJ1-3,once,-
TGTGCCAGCAGTGAAGGGGGTGGCAATCAGCCCCAGCATTTT,CASSEGGGNQPQHF,TRBV6-1,TRBJ1-5,-,-
TGTGCCAGCAGCACCCTAGCGGGGTACAATGAGCAGTTCTTC,CASSTLAGYNEQFF,TRBV7-2,TRBJ2-1,few,TRBD2
TGCGCCAGCAGCCTCCACACGGAAGAGACCCAGTACTTC,CASSLHTEETQYF,TRBV5-1,TRBJ2-5,once,-
TGTGCCAGCAGTTATAGCAGGGGTAATCAGCCCCAGCATTTT,CASSYSRGNQPQHF,TRBV6-5,TRBJ1-5,-,-
TGTGCCAGCAGCGTCTTGACAGGGACCGGGGAGCTGTTTTTT,CASSVLTGTGELFF,TRBV6-5,TRBJ2-2,-,TRBD1
TGCGCCAGCAGCCAAGATGGACTATGGAATCAGCCCCAGCATTTT,CASSQDGLWNQPQHF,TRBV4-1,TRBJ1-5,-,-
TGTGCCAGCAGCGTAGGGACTAGCGGGAGGGGGTCGGAGACCCAGTACTTC,CASSVGTSGRGSETQYF,TRBV9,TRBJ2-5,-,TRBD2
TGCAGTGCCCCTTTGAACTATGGCTACACCTTC,CSAPLNYGYTF,TRBV20-1,TRBJ1-2,-,-
TGTGCCAGCAGCTTCCGGTCCTCGATTGTCTCCTACAATGAGCAGTTCTTC,CASSFRSSIVSYNEQFF,TRBV7-2,TRBJ2-1,-,-
TGTGCCAGCAGCTTAGCGGGACAGCAAGAGACCCAGTACTTC,CASSLAGQQETQYF,TRBV7-9,TRBJ2-5,-,TRBD1
TGCAGTGCGGAGCAAATCCACGAGCAGTACTTC,CSAEQIHEQYF,TRBV20-1,TRBJ2-7,-,-
TGTGCCAGCAGTTTAATGGGGGGAAGACTTGGCGGCTACACCTTC,CASSLMGGRLGGYTF,TRBV28,TRBJ1-2,-,-
TGTGCCAGCAGCCCGACTCCTTCTGACTACAATGAGCAGTTCTTC,CASSPTPSDYNEQFF,TRBV5-4,TRBJ2-1,-,-
TGCGCCAGCAGCTCAACCACCTGGCACGAGCAGTACTTC,CASSSTTWHEQYF,TRBV5-1,TRBJ2-7,-,-
TGTGCCAGCAGCTTCCCGCTTAGGGAGCAAAGCTCTGGGGCCAACGTCCTGACTTTC,CASSFPLREQSSGANVLTF,TRBV7-9,TRBJ2-6,-,-
TGCGCCAGCAGCCAAGGAGCTGGGAGAACCGGGGAGCTGTTTTTT,CASSQGAGRTGELFF,TRBV4-3,TRBJ2-2,-,-
TGTGCCAGCGGGGGGGCTAGCGGGATAGGGAATGAGCAGTTCTTC,CASGGASGIGNEQFF,TRBV11-1,TRBJ2-1,-,TRBD2
TGTGCCAGCAGGAAAGGACAGGTGGGCTGGGAGCAGTACTTC,CASRKGQVGWEQYF,TRBV7-8,TRBJ2-7,-,TRBD1